This T cell receptor (beta chain) was profiled in a study of identical twins. Germline loops: CDR1 DFQATT, CDR2 SNEGSKA (reference sequence). The germline V and J ends were trimmed by 5 bases and 4 bases, with 14 bases remaining between them. The CDR3 has 14 amino acids. TCRdb re-called the 5' RACE reads with MiXCR, one entry per CDR3 protein. The table shows some 500,000 distinct CDR3 sequences, with just under 10% occurring only once. The data also belong to a second study, concerning yellow fever vaccine responses in identical twins. From that study: Twins reportedly appeared to share part of their vaccine T cell response while keeping part individual.

This rearrangement joins TRBV20-1 to TRBJ2-2, with D unresolved. The TCR originated in a young woman in good health. The source material was PBMCs. The CDR3 here is CSAQRGRVTGELFF. The CDR3 DNA follows: TGCAGTGCTCAAAGAGGTAGAGTCACCGGGGAGCTGTTTTTT.